This T cell receptor (beta chain) derives from a study of blood T cell repertoires in COVID-19. In the study overall: Italy, Spain and the United States were the sources of the convalescent and acute COVID-19 samples. PBMCs, B-cell-depleted T cells, or T cells provided the cDNA or gDNA that made up the material.

Authors' analysis steps: Nucleated cell counts were estimated from reference gene primer amplification. This table comes from immunoSEQ multiplex PCR, and its TCRdb copy is limited to in-frame clones, with some not included. That table gives V, J and clone size, and the DNA gave D and trimming. The sample comprises about 210,000 clones, 82% of which are singletons, and around 8% rests with the top ten. V was pared by 7 bases and J by 6 bases, with 11 bases of the junction left unmatched. This CDR3 spans 15 amino acids. Germline V gene sequence: CDR1 KGHDR, CDR2 SFDVKD. This clonotype originated in a woman aged 60-70 years with COVID-19, enrolled during active disease. The V call is TRBV24-1, the J call TRBJ2-3; 8 bases are shared with TRBD2. Sequencing was performed on peripheral blood. The CDR3 sequence: CATSPSRGAGDTQYF. The CDR3 nucleotides read TGTGCCACCAGCCCCTCGCGGGGGGCAGGGGATACGCAGTATTTT.